These T cell receptor beta chains were read from a single sample in a study of blood T cell repertoires in COVID-19. Libraries were prepared by immunoSEQ multiplex PCR; TCRdb keeps only in-frame clonotypes and omits some of them. The sample holds 30,000 to 35,000 clones, around 89% seen once. The sample taken for sequencing was peripheral blood. The receptors shown here come from a woman aged 40 to 50 with active or convalescent COVID-19. The CDR3 runs from the conserved cysteine through the conserved F or W. The order of the fields is J gene, CDR3 length, D gene, clone size, V gene, CDR3 DNA, CDR3 protein. A D gene is named only where the DNA matches it firmly. Some rows mark clone size as missing; the rest say once, few, many or name a class of expanded clone.

>TRBJ2-5|16|TRBD1|.|TRBV6-6
TGTGCCAGCAGGGCCGGGACAGCCGATCGGCCAGAGACCCAGTACTTC
CASRAGTADRPETQYF
>TRBJ1-6|18|.|.|TRBV30
TGTGCCTGGAGCCAACAGGAATCATTCCCCTCCTATAATTCACCCCTCCACTTT
CAWSQQESFPSYNSPLHF
>TRBJ2-1|15|TRBD2|once|TRBV25-1
TGTGCCAGCAGTGTACTAGCGGGAGTTGGTAATGAGCAGTTCTTC
CASSVLAGVGNEQFF
>TRBJ2-6|15|TRBD1|.|TRBV5-4
TGTGCCAGCAGCAACAGGGGGCTAGGGGCCAACGTCCTGACTTTC
CASSNRGLGANVLTF
>TRBJ1-4|16|.|few|TRBV28
TGTGCCAGCCATACCTTTAAGACAGTAATTAATGAAAAACTGTTTTTT
CASHTFKTVINEKLFF
>TRBJ2-1|16|TRBD1|.|TRBV9
TGTGCCAGCAGCGTAGGGACAGGGGGCTCCTACAATGAGCAGTTCTTC
CASSVGTGGSYNEQFF
>TRBJ1-1|15|TRBD1|.|TRBV5-1
TGCGCCAGCAGCTTGGGGACAGGGGTGAACACTGAAGCTTTCTTT
CASSLGTGVNTEAFF
>TRBJ2-7|15|TRBD2|.|TRBV4-1
TGCGCCAGCAGTCGGACTAGCGGTGGCGACTACGAGCAGTACTTC
CASSRTSGGDYEQYF
>TRBJ1-6|15|.|few|TRBV19
TGTGCCAGTAGGGTGGCAGGGGAGTATAATTCACCCCTCCACTTT
CASRVAGEYNSPLHF
>TRBJ1-6|16|.|.|TRBV9
TGTGCCAGCAGCCCGGACATTTCAGGTATCTGGTCACCCCTCCACTTT
CASSPDISGIWSPLHF
>TRBJ2-1|15|.|.|TRBV6-6
TGTGCCAGCAGTTATCCCAGACCGAAAGCGGTTGAGCAGTTCTTC
CASSYPRPKAVEQFF
>TRBJ2-1|15|TRBD2|.|TRBV28
TGTGCCAGCAGTGTAGCGGGGAGCTCCTACAATGAGCAGTTCTTC
CASSVAGSSYNEQFF
>TRBJ2-5|14|TRBD1|.|TRBV5-6
TGTGCCAGCAGCAGGACCGGGACAGAAGAGACCCAGTACTTC
CASSRTGTEETQYF
>TRBJ1-2|18|.|.|TRBV3-1/TRBV3-2
TGTGCCAGCAGCCTCGTCCTCGGGCAGGGCCCTTTCGGCTATGGCTACACCTTC
CASSLVLGQGPFGYGYTF
>TRBJ2-3|14|.|.|TRBV29-1
TGCAGCCTGAGGCCCTCAGGGGCTTCAAATACGCAGTATTTT
CSLRPSGASNTQYF
>TRBJ2-7|17|TRBD2|.|TRBV28
TGTGCCAGCAGTTCCTCCCGGTTTAGCGGGAGGGCTATCGAGCAGTACTTC
CASSSSRFSGRAIEQYF
>TRBJ2-7|12|.|.|TRBV7-9
TGTGCCAGCAGCTTATCCGTACAGGAGCAGTACTTC
CASSLSVQEQYF
>TRBJ2-2|15|.|once|TRBV7-9
TGTGCCAGCAGCTTAGTGGCGGGTTGGAACGGGGAGCTGTTTTTT
CASSLVAGWNGELFF